These T cell receptor beta chains were read from a single sample in a study of T cell responses to AZD1222 COVID-19 vaccine. The method was immunoSEQ multiplex PCR; TCRdb's version includes in-frame clones alone and lacks a portion of them. This sample has some 130,000 clones; approximately 85% occur once, and the top ten carry around 8%. This specimen was peripheral blood, taken 28 days after the second dose of the MenACWY control vaccine. The receptor source for this set is an adult who received the MenACWY meningococcal vaccine as a control. The CDR3 runs from the conserved cysteine through the conserved F or W. The D gene is left open where the match is weak. A clone size is listed for some rows: how often the clone was seen (once, few, many), or a class if it is expanded.

CDR3 length: 15; D gene: TRBD1; clone size: NA; J gene: TRBJ2-1; V gene: TRBV4-1; CDR3 DNA: TGCGCCAGCAGCCAAGTAGGGACAGGGGTCGATGAGCAGTTCTTC; CDR3 protein: CASSQVGTGVDEQFF
CDR3 length: 14; D gene: NA; clone size: NA; J gene: TRBJ1-2; V gene: TRBV9; CDR3 DNA: TGTGCCAGCAGCGTAGGCAGGAGAAACTATGGCTACACCTTC; CDR3 protein: CASSVGRRNYGYTF
CDR3 length: 13; D gene: NA; clone size: NA; J gene: TRBJ1-3; V gene: TRBV27; CDR3 DNA: TGTGCCAGCAGTCGCCAGGGTGGAAACACCATATATTTT; CDR3 protein: CASSRQGGNTIYF
CDR3 length: 14; D gene: NA; clone size: NA; J gene: TRBJ2-7; V gene: TRBV5-5; CDR3 DNA: TGTGCCAGCAGCTTGTCGGCTAGCTCTGGCGAGCAGTACTTC; CDR3 protein: CASSLSASSGEQYF
CDR3 length: 13; D gene: NA; clone size: NA; J gene: TRBJ2-1; V gene: TRBV28; CDR3 DNA: TGTGCCAGCAGTTTCGGACAGTTCAATGAGCAGTTCTTC; CDR3 protein: CASSFGQFNEQFF
CDR3 length: 13; D gene: NA; clone size: NA; J gene: TRBJ1-2; V gene: TRBV18; CDR3 DNA: TGTGCCAGCTCCCAGGGAGAAGACTATGGCTACACCTTC; CDR3 protein: CASSQGEDYGYTF
CDR3 length: 13; D gene: NA; clone size: few; J gene: TRBJ1-2; V gene: TRBV25-1; CDR3 DNA: TGTGCCAGCGTACAGGGAGGATCCGATGGCTACACCTTC; CDR3 protein: CASVQGGSDGYTF
CDR3 length: 12; D gene: NA; clone size: once; J gene: TRBJ1-5; V gene: TRBV10-3; CDR3 DNA: TGTGCCATCAGTGACAGCAATCAGCCCCAGCATTTT; CDR3 protein: CAISDSNQPQHF
CDR3 length: 17; D gene: NA; clone size: few; J gene: TRBJ1-4; V gene: TRBV5-1; CDR3 DNA: TGCGCCAGCACCCGTGCCGCAGGAAATCTACGAAATGAAAAACTGTTTTTT; CDR3 protein: CASTRAAGNLRNEKLFF
CDR3 length: 16; D gene: NA; clone size: NA; J gene: TRBJ2-2; V gene: TRBV19; CDR3 DNA: TGTGCCAGTACCAACCCACCGGGACAAGATACCGGGGAGCTGTTTTTT; CDR3 protein: CASTNPPGQDTGELFF
CDR3 length: 11; D gene: NA; clone size: NA; J gene: TRBJ1-6; V gene: TRBV20-1; CDR3 DNA: TGCAGTGCGACCCCCCAGACACCCCTCCACTTT; CDR3 protein: CSATPQTPLHF
CDR3 length: 12; D gene: NA; clone size: once; J gene: TRBJ1-2; V gene: TRBV6-5; CDR3 DNA: TGTGCCAGCAGTCCCATCTCCTATGGCTACACCTTC; CDR3 protein: CASSPISYGYTF
CDR3 length: 14; D gene: TRBD1; clone size: NA; J gene: TRBJ1-1; V gene: TRBV5-1; CDR3 DNA: TGCGCCAGCAGCTCGACAGGGGGCTTACCTGAAGCTTTCTTT; CDR3 protein: CASSSTGGLPEAFF
CDR3 length: 15; D gene: NA; clone size: NA; J gene: TRBJ1-5; V gene: TRBV6-5; CDR3 DNA: TGTGCCAGCAAGGTCGGTCAGGAAGCTAATCAGCCCCAGCATTTT; CDR3 protein: CASKVGQEANQPQHF
CDR3 length: 16; D gene: TRBD1; clone size: NA; J gene: TRBJ2-7; V gene: TRBV11-3; CDR3 DNA: TGTGCCAGCAGCTTAGAATTGGGACAGGTCTCCTACGAGCAGTACTTC; CDR3 protein: CASSLELGQVSYEQYF
CDR3 length: 15; D gene: TRBD2; clone size: NA; J gene: TRBJ2-7; V gene: TRBV11-3; CDR3 DNA: TGTGCCAGCAGCAACTTAGCGGGAGGACCGGGAGAGCAGTACTTC; CDR3 protein: CASSNLAGGPGEQYF
CDR3 length: 14; D gene: NA; clone size: NA; J gene: TRBJ2-3; V gene: TRBV18; CDR3 DNA: TGTGCCAGCTCACCAGGGGCCACCCCAGATACGCAGTATTTT; CDR3 protein: CASSPGATPDTQYF
CDR3 length: 14; D gene: TRBD2; clone size: NA; J gene: TRBJ2-3; V gene: TRBV25-1; CDR3 DNA: TGTGCCAGCAGTGTAAGCGGGGGTACAGATACGCAGTATTTT; CDR3 protein: CASSVSGGTDTQYF
CDR3 length: 15; D gene: NA; clone size: NA; J gene: TRBJ1-1; V gene: TRBV3-1/TRBV3-2; CDR3 DNA: TGTGCCAGCACGGTTGGGCCACAGCCGAACACTGAAGCTTTCTTT; CDR3 protein: CASTVGPQPNTEAFF
CDR3 length: 15; D gene: NA; clone size: once; J gene: TRBJ1-4; V gene: TRBV28; CDR3 DNA: TGTGCCAGCAGTGGGGCCGACAGCGTCAATGAAAAACTGTTTTTT; CDR3 protein: CASSGADSVNEKLFF
CDR3 length: 13; D gene: NA; clone size: NA; J gene: TRBJ2-3; V gene: TRBV27; CDR3 DNA: TGTGCCAGCAGTTTAACCCCTTCCGATACGCAGTATTTT; CDR3 protein: CASSLTPSDTQYF
CDR3 length: 15; D gene: TRBD1; clone size: NA; J gene: TRBJ2-5; V gene: TRBV24-1; CDR3 DNA: TGTGCCACCAGTGATTTGGGGACAGCCCAAGAGACCCAGTACTTC; CDR3 protein: CATSDLGTAQETQYF
CDR3 length: 14; D gene: TRBD1; clone size: few; J gene: TRBJ1-1; V gene: TRBV7-2; CDR3 DNA: TGTGCCAGCAGCGCTGGGGGACAGGGGGCAGGGGCTTTCTTT; CDR3 protein: CASSAGGQGAGAFF
CDR3 length: 16; D gene: TRBD1; clone size: NA; J gene: TRBJ1-2; V gene: TRBV10-3; CDR3 DNA: TGTGCCATTGCTTCGATTCCCGGGACAGGGAGTTATGGCTACACCTTC; CDR3 protein: CAIASIPGTGSYGYTF
CDR3 length: 16; D gene: TRBD2; clone size: NA; J gene: TRBJ2-2; V gene: TRBV7-3; CDR3 DNA: TGTGCCAGCAGCCGCCGACTAGCGGAAGACACCGGGGAGCTGTTTTTT; CDR3 protein: CASSRRLAEDTGELFF
CDR3 length: 15; D gene: TRBD2; clone size: NA; J gene: TRBJ2-1; V gene: TRBV27; CDR3 DNA: TGTGCCAGCAGTCCAGGAGCGGGAAACTACAATGAGCAGTTCTTC; CDR3 protein: CASSPGAGNYNEQFF
CDR3 length: 12; D gene: NA; clone size: NA; J gene: TRBJ1-3; V gene: TRBV2; CDR3 DNA: TGTGCCAGCTACAGGGCTGGAAACACCATATATTTT; CDR3 protein: CASYRAGNTIYF
CDR3 length: 16; D gene: NA; clone size: NA; J gene: TRBJ1-5; V gene: TRBV19; CDR3 DNA: TGTGCCAGTAGTATAGTCACCGGGAATAGCAATCAGCCCCAGCATTTT; CDR3 protein: CASSIVTGNSNQPQHF
CDR3 length: 16; D gene: NA; clone size: once; J gene: TRBJ1-6; V gene: TRBV6-2/TRBV6-3; CDR3 DNA: TGTGCCAGCAGCCCGACCAGGAGCTCCTATAATTCACCCCTCCACTTT; CDR3 protein: CASSPTRSSYNSPLHF
CDR3 length: 15; D gene: TRBD1; clone size: once; J gene: TRBJ1-2; V gene: TRBV6-1; CDR3 DNA: TGTGCCAGCAGTGACGGGACAGGGGGTGGCAATGGCTACACCTTC; CDR3 protein: CASSDGTGGGNGYTF
CDR3 length: 13; D gene: TRBD1; clone size: NA; J gene: TRBJ1-6; V gene: TRBV13; CDR3 DNA: TGTGCCAGCAGCCAGGGGGGGCTATCACCCCTCCACTTT; CDR3 protein: CASSQGGLSPLHF
CDR3 length: 12; D gene: NA; clone size: NA; J gene: TRBJ1-5; V gene: TRBV7-2; CDR3 DNA: TGTGCCAGCAGCTTAAAGGGACAGCCCCAGCATTTT; CDR3 protein: CASSLKGQPQHF
CDR3 length: 11; D gene: NA; clone size: NA; J gene: TRBJ2-3; V gene: TRBV13; CDR3 DNA: TGTGCCAGCAGCACCACAGATACGCAGTATTTT; CDR3 protein: CASSTTDTQYF
CDR3 length: 11; D gene: TRBD1; clone size: NA; J gene: TRBJ1-2; V gene: TRBV19; CDR3 DNA: TGTGCCAGTCGCGACAGGGGTGGTAACACCTTC; CDR3 protein: CASRDRGGNTF
CDR3 length: 15; D gene: NA; clone size: NA; J gene: TRBJ1-1; V gene: TRBV5-6; CDR3 DNA: TGTGCCAGCAGCTTCGAGGTGGTCCAGAACACTGAAGCTTTCTTT; CDR3 protein: CASSFEVVQNTEAFF
CDR3 length: 15; D gene: NA; clone size: NA; J gene: TRBJ2-2; V gene: TRBV19; CDR3 DNA: TGTGCCAGTAGTTTTGCCGGGAGCAGGGGCGGGGAGCTGTTTTTT; CDR3 protein: CASSFAGSRGGELFF
CDR3 length: 14; D gene: TRBD1; clone size: NA; J gene: TRBJ2-7; V gene: TRBV19; CDR3 DNA: TGTGCCAGTACCCCCGACAGGGCGTCCTACGAGCAGTACTTC; CDR3 protein: CASTPDRASYEQYF
CDR3 length: 15; D gene: NA; clone size: NA; J gene: TRBJ2-7; V gene: TRBV5-1; CDR3 DNA: TGCGCCAGCAGCCCCGCACCTATGGCCACCTACGAGCAGTACTTC; CDR3 protein: CASSPAPMATYEQYF
CDR3 length: 14; D gene: NA; clone size: NA; J gene: TRBJ1-5; V gene: TRBV19; CDR3 DNA: TGTGCCTCTAGAGGGGGGTTTGGGAATCAGCCCCAGCATTTT; CDR3 protein: CASRGGFGNQPQHF
CDR3 length: 13; D gene: NA; clone size: NA; J gene: TRBJ1-1; V gene: TRBV12-3/TRBV12-4; CDR3 DNA: TGTGCCAGCAGTTTAAATGAGAACACTGAAGCTTTCTTT; CDR3 protein: CASSLNENTEAFF
CDR3 length: 13; D gene: TRBD1; clone size: NA; J gene: TRBJ2-1; V gene: TRBV30; CDR3 DNA: TGTGCCTGGAGTATCCACGGACAGGGCGAGCAGTTCTTC; CDR3 protein: CAWSIHGQGEQFF
CDR3 length: 16; D gene: TRBD1; clone size: NA; J gene: TRBJ2-1; V gene: TRBV24-1; CDR3 DNA: TGTGCCACCAGTGATACCTTCCTGGGACAGGTCAATGAGCAGTTCTTC; CDR3 protein: CATSDTFLGQVNEQFF
CDR3 length: 16; D gene: NA; clone size: NA; J gene: TRBJ2-2; V gene: TRBV5-1; CDR3 DNA: TGCGCCAGCAGCTCAACCGGGACACCGAGGACCGGGGAGCTGTTTTTT; CDR3 protein: CASSSTGTPRTGELFF